The next 9 T cell receptor beta chains were all read from a single sample in a study of CD8+CD57+ T cells in acquired aplastic anemia. Patients chosen for sequencing had CD8+CD57+ cells that had expanded, as shown by flow cytometry. According to the study, genomic DNA was the template for TCR beta VDJ and CDR3 profiling. Each CDR3 protein is one row after TCRdb ran MiXCR on the reads. Of 260,000 or so distinct CDR3 sequences in the sample, around 45% were seen once. Sequencing used sorted CD4+, CD8+, or CD8+CD57+ T cells (not recorded which) from PBMCs. These receptors all come from a human donor with aplastic anemia.

This clonotype has only a few counts. The V and J genes are TRBV9 and TRBJ2-7; tentatively, D is TRBD1 or TRBD2 (5 bases each). V gave up 1 base and J gave up 6 bases, with 11 bases separating them. The germline V gene has CDR1 SGDLS and CDR2 YYNGEE. The CDR3 loop spans 13 amino acids. The CDR3 spells CASSVNGGREQYF. DNA for the CDR3: TGTGCCAGCAGCGTAAATGGGGGTCGCGAGCAGTACTTC.

With regard to this clonotype: A much larger clone differs by one base, so this may be a read error. The chain is built from TRBV7-3 and TRBJ2-7, with no clear D. The CDR3 has 13 amino acids. The germline V and J ends were trimmed by 2 bases and 1 base, with 6 bases remaining between them. The germline gives CDR1 SGHTA, CDR2 FQGTGA. CDR3 nucleotides: TGTGCCAGCAGCTTAGGGTTTTCCTACGAGCAGTACTTC. Protein: CASSLGFSYEQYF.

This clonotype occurred many times. The J gene is TRBJ1-2, the V gene TRBV30; a weak D match, TRBD1 (6 bases). The germline gives CDR1 GTSNPN, CDR2 SVGIG (reference sequence). The CDR3 contains 12 residues. With 4 bases removed from V and 11 bases from J, the gap between germline ends came to 17 bases. The CDR3 loop is CAWTRDTPPYTF. The CDR3 DNA sequence: TGTGCCTGGACCCGGGACACTCCGCCTTACACCTTC.

In its sample, this clonotype was seen many times. In DNA, the CDR3 is TGTGCCAGCAGCCTCCCGACTAGAAGCTCCTACAATGAGCAGTTCTTC. Translation gives CASSLPTRSSYNEQFF. The chain uses TRBV7-9 and TRBJ2-1; D may be TRBD2 (6 bases). CDR1 is SEHNR, CDR2 FQNEAQ, per germline (reference sequence). There are 16 residues in the CDR3. The germline V and J ends were trimmed by 5 bases and 0 bases, with 14 bases remaining between them. Full variable domain (missing parts from reference TRBV7-9 and TRBJ2-1): DTGVSQNPRHKITKRGQNVTFRCDPISEHNRLYWYRQTLGQGPEFLTYFQNEAQLEKSRLLSDRFSAERPKGSFSTLEIQRTEQGDSAMYLCASSLPTRSSYNEQFFGPGTRLTVL.

The chain recombines TRBV19 with TRBJ1-1; no reliable D call. In germline, CDR1 is LNHDA, CDR2 SQIVND (reference sequence). The CDR3 is made up of 12 amino acids. The V and J ends lost 3 bases and 10 bases respectively, with 12 bases between them. The CDR3 here is CASSMPLAGAFF. The CDR3 coding sequence is TGTGCCAGTAGTATGCCCTTGGCTGGAGCTTTCTTT.

This clonotype came up a few times. This CDR3 reads CASSDRMEGSGYTF. In DNA, the CDR3 is TGCGCCAGCAGTGATCGAATGGAGGGTTCTGGCTACACCTTC. V is TRBV10-1 and J is TRBJ1-2; D not certain. The CDR3 covers 14 residues. Germline V gene sequence: CDR1 WNHNN, CDR2 SYGVQD (reference sequence). Trimming stripped 3 bases from V and 7 bases from J, with 15 bases between.

The chain is built from TRBV6-5 and TRBJ1-3; D remains ambiguous. Germline CDR1 and CDR2: MNHEY and SVGAGI. V lost 2 bases to trimming and J lost 1 base, with 3 bases between them. The CDR3 totals 13 residues. CDR3: CASSYQSGNTIYF. The CDR3 DNA reads as TGTGCCAGCAGTTACCAATCTGGAAACACCATATATTTT.

Many counts were recorded for this clonotype. The CDR3 sequence: CASSQDRTRETQYF. The CDR3, as DNA: TGTGCCAGCAGCCAGGACAGGACCCGGGAGACCCAGTACTTC. The rearrangement joins TRBV12-3 or TRBV12-4 to TRBJ2-5; 7 bases map to TRBD1. This CDR3 has 14 residues. Trimming at V came to 6 bases and at J to 5 bases, leaving 9 bases not matched to a gene.

CDR3 sequence (DNA): TGTGCCACCAGTCATCAGACCTACGAGCAGTACTTC. This translates into CATSHQTYEQYF. The chain couples TRBV24-1 to TRBJ2-7; D gene ambiguous. This CDR3 has 12 residues. CDR1 and CDR2 from the germline V gene are KGHDR and SFDVKD. With 6 bases removed from V and 2 bases from J, the gap between germline ends came to 7 bases.